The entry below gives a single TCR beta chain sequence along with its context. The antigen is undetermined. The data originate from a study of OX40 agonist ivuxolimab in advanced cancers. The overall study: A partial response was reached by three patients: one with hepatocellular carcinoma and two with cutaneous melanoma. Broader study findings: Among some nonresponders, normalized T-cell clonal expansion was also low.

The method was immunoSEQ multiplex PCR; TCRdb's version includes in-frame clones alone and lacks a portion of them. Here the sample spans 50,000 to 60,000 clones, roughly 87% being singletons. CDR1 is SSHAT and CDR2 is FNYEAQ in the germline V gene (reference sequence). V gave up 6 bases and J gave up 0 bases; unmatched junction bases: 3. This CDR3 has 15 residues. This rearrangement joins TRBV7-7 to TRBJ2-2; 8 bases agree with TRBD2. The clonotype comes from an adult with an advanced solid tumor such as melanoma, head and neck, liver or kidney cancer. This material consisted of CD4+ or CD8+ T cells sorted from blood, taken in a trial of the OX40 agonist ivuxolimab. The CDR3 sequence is CASRPGLANTGELFF. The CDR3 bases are TGTGCCAGCAGGCCGGGACTAGCGAACACCGGGGAGCTGTTTTTT. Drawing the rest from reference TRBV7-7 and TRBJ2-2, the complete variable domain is GAGVSQSPRYKVTKRGQDVTLRCDPISSHATLYWYQQALGQGPEFLTYFNYEAQPDKSGLPSDRFSAERPEGSISTLTIQRTEQRDSAMYRCASRPGLANTGELFFGEGSRLTVL.